These 16 T cell receptor beta chains came from one sample sequenced in a study of regulatory T cells in long-lasting Graves disease (dated by TCRdb to the early 2020s). Reading the label with the study, this specimen's time point is: newly diagnosed GD, antithyroid drugs for less than 3 months. RNA was extracted from PBMCs in TRIzol for both TCR sequencing and RNA sequencing. The library was generated by multiplex PCR. Sequenced using an Illumina HiSeq 4000. To build TCR beta libraries, CDR3 regions were amplified by Arm-PCR using iRepertoire HTBI primers. TCRdb trimmed public reads at Q25 via fastp, called clones via MiXCR and kept in-frame beta chains. Merged by CDR3 protein, the rows form single entries marked with the most common genes and DNA. The table for this sample lists about 520,000 distinct CDR3 sequences; around 13% of them were counted only once. The top ten hold roughly 8.9% of the sample.

The same sample was also studied in work on T cells in Graves' hyperthyroidism and ophthalmopathy.

Sequencing was performed on peripheral blood mononuclear cells (PBMCs), taken at new diagnosis, from a patient treated with antithyroid drugs. Receptor source: a woman between 25 and 40 years old with Graves disease. Donor details come from another sample of the same person, matched by shared clones.

This clonotype was recorded many times. The chain carries TRBV7-2 and TRBJ2-5; tentatively, D is TRBD1 or TRBD2 (5 bases each). The germline V gene has CDR1 SGHTA and CDR2 FQGNSA. Deletions cut 4 bases from V and 4 bases from J, with 25 bases between. CDR3 length: 18 amino acids. The CDR3 coding sequence is TGTGCCAGCAGCTGGGAGATGACAGCGGCCCGACCCAGAGAGACCCAGTACTTC. This translates into CASSWEMTAARPRETQYF.

This clonotype was counted only a few times. The DNA of the CDR3 is TGCAGTGCTAGAGAGGGGGCCAGGGGAAATCAGCCCCAGCATTTT. It yields the protein CSAREGARGNQPQHF. The chain joins TRBV20-1 to TRBJ1-5, with D possibly being TRBD1 (6 bases). V was shortened by 0 bases and J by 4 bases, with 13 bases between the two germline ends. This CDR3 has 15 residues. Germline CDR1 DFQATT, CDR2 SNEGSKA (reference sequence).

The rearrangement joins TRBV6-1 to TRBJ1-5; D ambiguous. CDR1 and CDR2 (germline): MNHNS, SASEGT. Trimming stripped 6 bases from V and 0 bases from J, with 12 bases between. This CDR3 is 15 amino acids long. The CDR3 loop is CASRESPSSNQPQHF. The CDR3 region has the DNA TGTGCCAGCAGAGAATCACCCTCTAGCAATCAGCCCCAGCATTTT.

This clonotype has ten or more counts. V usage is TRBV12-3 or TRBV12-4 and J usage is TRBJ1-5; D might be TRBD1 (5 bases). Trimming removed 7 bases at V and 2 bases at J, with 15 bases between. This CDR3 has 15 amino acids. DNA for the CDR3: TGTGCCAGCACCCTGGGACGTGCGGGCAATCAGCCCCAGCATTTT. Its translation: CASTLGRAGNQPQHF.

This clonotype was counted at least ten times. This rearrangement joins TRBV2 to TRBJ2-2, with 8 positions matching TRBD1. Trimming removed 6 bases from V and 5 bases from J; junction bases left unmatched: 5. Germline CDR1 is SNHLY and CDR2 is FYNNEI. CDR3 length: 14 residues. CDR3 in DNA: TGTGCCAGCAGGACAGGGGCCGGGACCGGGGAGCTGTTTTTT. Protein sequence: CASRTGAGTGELFF.

This clonotype appeared many times. V and J are TRBV7-2 and TRBJ2-1, with D uncertain. The CDR3 loop spans 16 amino acids. Germline V lookup: CDR1 SGHTA, CDR2 FQGNSA. Trimming removed 6 bases at V and 0 bases at J, with 15 bases between. DNA of the CDR3: TGTGCCAGCAGTCCCACGAAGGTGACCTCCTACAATGAGCAGTTCTTC. Encoded protein: CASSPTKVTSYNEQFF.

This clonotype was picked up a small number of times. The genes are TRBV9 and TRBJ2-1; weak D call: TRBD2 (6 bases). This CDR3 is 15 amino acids long. V was clipped by 1 base and J by 2 bases, with 10 bases between them. Germline lookup yields CDR1 SGDLS and CDR2 YYNGEE. The CDR3 spells CASSVSGSAYNEQFF. The CDR3 bases are TGTGCCAGCAGCGTATCCGGGAGCGCCTACAATGAGCAGTTCTTC.

Ten or more counts support this clonotype. The chain uses TRBV11-2 and TRBJ2-4; D unresolved. The CDR3 contains 14 residues. CDR1 is SGHAT, CDR2 FQNNGV, per germline. V was cut by 7 bases and J by 5 bases, with 15 bases left in between. As DNA, the CDR3 is TGTGCCAGCACCGGTTCCGGATCCGAAAACATTCAGTACTTC. Its protein is CASTGSGSENIQYF.

Ten or more counts support this clonotype. The rearrangement uses TRBV5-8 and TRBJ1-2, with no clear D. Trimming removed 1 base at V and 1 base at J, with 5 bases between. CDR3 length equals 13 residues. Looked up from germline, CDR1 is SGHTS and CDR2 is YDEGEE. The CDR3 sequence is CASSLNHNYGYTF. CDR3 bases: TGTGCCAGCAGCTTGAACCATAACTATGGCTACACCTTC.

V is TRBV5-4 and J is TRBJ2-2, with 7 bases fitting TRBD2. The trim removed 7 bases at V and 4 bases at J, leaving 7 bases unmatched. Germline V gene data show CDR1 as SGHNT and CDR2 as YYREEE (reference sequence). The CDR3 has 14 amino acids. The CDR3 here is CASSQREATGELFF. The CDR3 DNA reads TGTGCCAGCTCCCAGCGGGAAGCCACCGGGGAGCTGTTTTTT.

This clonotype was counted ten times or more. The genes are TRBV24-1 and TRBJ1-5, with 8 bases matching TRBD1. Trimming removed 5 bases from V and 3 bases from J; junction bases left unmatched: 2. CDR1 and CDR2 from the germline V gene are KGHDR and SFDVKD. This CDR3 comprises 14 residues. DNA for the CDR3: TGTGCCACCAGTGGGACAGGGACCAATCAGCCCCAGCATTTT. This translates into CATSGTGTNQPQHF.

The CDR3 nucleotides read TGTGCCGGATCTCGGCGTAGCAATCAGCCCCAGCATTTT. Translation: CAGSRRSNQPQHF. V is TRBV6-1 and J is TRBJ1-5; D unresolved. The CDR3 runs to 13 residues. With 11 bases removed from V and 0 bases from J, the gap between germline ends came to 11 bases. Germline-derived CDR1 and CDR2 are MNHNS and SASEGT.

This clonotype was counted only a few times. The V gene is TRBV7-9, the J gene TRBJ1-2, with TRBD1 matching 11 bases. Trimming at V came to 5 bases and at J to 10 bases, leaving 3 bases not matched to a gene. CDR1 and CDR2 from the germline V gene are SEHNR and FQNEAQ (reference sequence). The CDR3 length is 12 residues. CDR3 amino acids: CASSAGQGDYTF. The CDR3 coding sequence is TGTGCCAGCAGCGCGGGACAGGGGGACTACACCTTC. Based on the CDR3 plus reference TRBV7-9 and TRBJ1-2, the full variable domain is DTGVSQNPRHKITKRGQNVTFRCDPISEHNRLYWYRQTLGQGPEFLTYFQNEAQLEKSRLLSDRFSAERPKGSFSTLEIQRTEQGDSAMYLCASSAGQGDYTFGSGTRLTVV.

This clonotype appeared a few times. The rearrangement uses TRBV7-3 and TRBJ2-1; D is ambiguous. The V gene lost 5 bases and the J gene lost 9 bases, with 14 bases spanning the gap. Germline CDR1 SGHTA, CDR2 FQGTGA. There are 13 residues in the CDR3. CDR3 protein: CASSPGPRGEQFF. CDR3 DNA: TGTGCCAGCAGCCCCGGCCCCCGAGGTGAGCAGTTCTTC. Drawing the rest from reference TRBV7-3 and TRBJ2-1, the complete variable domain is GAGVSQTPSNKVTEKGKYVELRCDPISGHTALYWYRQSLGQGPEFLIYFQGTGAADDSGLPNDRFFAVRPEGSVSTLKIQRTERGDSAVYLCASSPGPRGEQFFGPGTRLTVL.

This clonotype was seen at least ten times. V and J are TRBV10-2 and TRBJ2-3; the D is unclear. Trimming removed 1 base from V and 2 bases from J, with 13 bases in between. This CDR3 has 16 amino acids. Germline lookup yields CDR1 WSHSY and CDR2 SAAADI. This chain's CDR3 is CASSEWRPQHTDTQYF. The CDR3 nucleotides are TGCGCCAGCAGTGAGTGGAGACCCCAGCACACAGATACGCAGTATTTT.

This clonotype was recorded at least ten times. The rearrangement links TRBV7-8 to TRBJ1-5, with 9 bases that match TRBD1. This CDR3 spans 16 amino acids. V lost 5 bases, J lost 4 bases, and 9 bases stayed unmatched. Germline CDR1 is SGHVS and CDR2 is FQNEAQ. CDR3 region: CASSAWTGDLNQPQHF. The DNA for the CDR3 is TGTGCCAGCAGCGCGTGGACAGGGGATCTGAATCAGCCCCAGCATTTT. Full variable domain (outside the CDR3, taken from reference TRBV7-8 and TRBJ1-5): GAGVSQSPRYKVAKRGQDVALRCDPISGHVSLFWYQQALGQGPEFLTYFQNEAQLDKSGLPSDRFFAERPEGSVSTLKIQRTQQEDSAVYLCASSAWTGDLNQPQHFGDGTRLSIL.